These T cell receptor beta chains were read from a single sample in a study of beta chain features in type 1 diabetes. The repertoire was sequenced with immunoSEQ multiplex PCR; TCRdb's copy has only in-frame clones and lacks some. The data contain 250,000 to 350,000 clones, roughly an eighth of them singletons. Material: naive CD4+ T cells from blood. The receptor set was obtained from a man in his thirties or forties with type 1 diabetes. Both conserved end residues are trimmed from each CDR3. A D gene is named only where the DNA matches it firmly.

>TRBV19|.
ASSIKYRSSYEQY
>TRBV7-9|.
ASSQGYYEQY
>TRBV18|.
ASSPSWTLGGTQY
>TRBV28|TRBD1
ASFGGQGGEKLF
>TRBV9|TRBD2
ASNPSGSSYNEQF
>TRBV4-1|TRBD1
ASSHPQGAHNEQF
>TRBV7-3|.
ASSSRGRVTEAF
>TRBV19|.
ASSMAGYGYT
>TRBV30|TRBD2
AWSRLAGGREQY
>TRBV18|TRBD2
ASSPGLADYNEQF
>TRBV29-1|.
SVRSGLASYNEQF
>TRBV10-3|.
AISESGNEQF
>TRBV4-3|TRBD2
ASSQEGTSGTYEQY
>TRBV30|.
AWKGPNYGYT
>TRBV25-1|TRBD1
ASSELSGGKDEQF
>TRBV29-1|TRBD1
SVGDREQPQH